The 7 T cell receptor beta chains given below trace back to one sample, sequenced in a study of OX40 agonist ivuxolimab in advanced cancers. Sequenced by immunoSEQ multiplex PCR; TCRdb stores in-frame clones only, minus some. The repertoire includes 75,000 to 100,000 clones, roughly nine tenths of them detected once, and around 0.33% sits in the top ten. The sample here was CD4+ or CD8+ T cells sorted from blood, taken in a trial of the OX40 agonist ivuxolimab. These receptors all come from an adult with an advanced solid tumor such as melanoma, head and neck, liver or kidney cancer.

This clone was observed a single time. The chain uses TRBV6-6 and TRBJ2-3, with TRBD2 matching 10 bases. Trimming at V came to 5 bases and at J to 3 bases, leaving 8 bases not matched to a gene. Germline V gene sequence: CDR1 MNHNY, CDR2 SVGAGI (reference sequence). This CDR3 has 16 amino acids. DNA for the CDR3: TGTGCCAGCAGTGCGCTAGCGGGAGTCGTGACAGATACGCAGTATTTT. Amino acid sequence: CASSALAGVVTDTQYF.

The chain links TRBV4-2 to TRBJ2-5, with 7 nucleotides matching TRBD2. This CDR3 region has 16 residues. With V trimmed by 4 bases and J by 3 bases, 11 bases remained unmatched. CDR1 and CDR2 (germline): LGHNA, YNFKEQ. The CDR3 DNA follows: TGTGCCAGCAGCCCCCGCGGGAGCTTCAGCAAAGAGACCCAGTACTTC. The encoded protein is CASSPRGSFSKETQYF.

This clone was observed a single time. V gene TRBV9 combines with J gene TRBJ2-1; TRBD2 is a possible D gene (6 bases). CDR1 SGDLS and CDR2 YYNGEE come from the germline V gene. This CDR3 is 15 amino acids long. The V and J ends lost 0 bases and 4 bases respectively, with 11 bases between them. CDR3 sequence reads: CASSVAGGTYNEQFF. The CDR3 DNA reads as TGTGCCAGCAGCGTAGCTGGGGGGACTTACAATGAGCAGTTCTTC. Supplemented by reference TRBV9 and TRBJ2-1, the full variable domain reads DSGVTQTPKHLITATGQRVTLRCSPRSGDLSVYWYQQSLDQGLQFLIQYYNGEERAKGNILERFSAQQFPDLHSELNLSSLELGDSALYFCASSVAGGTYNEQFFGPGTRLTVL.

The chain couples TRBV7-2 to TRBJ2-1; D gene uncertain. Germline-derived CDR1 and CDR2 are SGHTA and FQGNSA. The CDR3 covers 13 residues. Trimming removed 2 bases at V and 7 bases at J, with 9 bases between. CDR3 DNA: TGTGCCAGCAGCTTATATTCCCTTAATGAGCAGTTCTTC. Protein sequence: CASSLYSLNEQFF.

The chain couples TRBV29-1 to TRBJ1-2, with D tentatively TRBD1 (6 bases). Germline V lookup: CDR1 SQVTM, CDR2 ANQGSEA. This CDR3 has 14 residues. V was pared by 4 bases and J by 5 bases, with 17 bases between. In nucleotides, the CDR3 is TGCAGCGTTGTTTCGGCCAGGGGTAGATATGGCTACACCTTC. The encoded protein is CSVVSARGRYGYTF.

V is TRBV7-8 and J is TRBJ2-1; 7 bases align to TRBD1. This CDR3 has 16 residues. The V gene end was trimmed by 4 bases and the J gene end by 0 bases; junction bases not matched to a gene: 6. Germline V gene lookup returns CDR1 SGHVS and CDR2 FQNEAQ. DNA of the CDR3: TGTGCCAGCAGCTCAGACAGGGTCAGCTCCTACAATGAGCAGTTCTTC. Protein product: CASSSDRVSSYNEQFF.

This sequence joins TRBV6-5 and TRBJ1-2, with 11 bases matching TRBD1. V trimming: 1 base; J trimming: 0 bases; junction bases outside the gene matches: 1. Looked up from germline, CDR1 is MNHEY and CDR2 is SVGAGI. This CDR3 has 16 amino acids. Written as DNA, the CDR3 is TGTGCCAGCAGTTACTGGGGACAGGGGGCTAACTATGGCTACACCTTC. Its protein is CASSYWGQGANYGYTF.